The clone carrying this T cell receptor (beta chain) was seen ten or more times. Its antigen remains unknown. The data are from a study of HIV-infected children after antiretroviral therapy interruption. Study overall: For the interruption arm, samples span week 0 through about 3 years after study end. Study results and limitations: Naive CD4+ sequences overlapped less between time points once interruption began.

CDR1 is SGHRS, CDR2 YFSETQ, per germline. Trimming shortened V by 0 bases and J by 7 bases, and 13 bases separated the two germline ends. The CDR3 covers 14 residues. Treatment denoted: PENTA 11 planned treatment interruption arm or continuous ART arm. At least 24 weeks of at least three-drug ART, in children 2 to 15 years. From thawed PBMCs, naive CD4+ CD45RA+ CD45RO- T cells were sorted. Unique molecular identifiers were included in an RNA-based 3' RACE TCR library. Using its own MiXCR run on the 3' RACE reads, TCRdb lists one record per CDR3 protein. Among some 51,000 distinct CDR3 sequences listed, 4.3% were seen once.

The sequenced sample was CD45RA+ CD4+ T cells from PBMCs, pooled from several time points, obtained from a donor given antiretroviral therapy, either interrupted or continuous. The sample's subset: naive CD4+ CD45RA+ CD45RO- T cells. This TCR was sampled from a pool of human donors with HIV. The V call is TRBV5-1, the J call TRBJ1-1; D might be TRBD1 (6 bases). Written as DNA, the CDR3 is TGCGCCAGCAGCTTGGATCTGGGGGGCGATGAAGCTTTCTTT. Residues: CASSLDLGGDEAFF.